This T cell receptor (beta chain) was retrieved from a study of cytomegalovirus exposure and HLA in healthy donors. Study results and caveats: Reports indicated that the classifier achieved high specificity and sensitivity in diagnosing cytomegalovirus status. The dataset shows that most TCR sequences were rare, while some public TCRs occurred in many donors.

The table lists this clone with a count of one. Its target is unknown. The CDR3 consists of 18 residues. Germline V gives CDR1 SNHLY, CDR2 FYNNEI. With V trimmed by 5 bases and J by 4 bases, 11 bases remained unmatched. Assay: immunoSEQ multiplex PCR; the TCRdb copy retains only in-frame clones and omits some. The sample consists of over 150,000 clones, 65% to 90% of them appearing once. Sequencing was done on a sample of PBMCs. The receptor was isolated from a woman in her late teens or twenties in good health and CMV-seronegative. V usage is TRBV2 and J usage is TRBJ2-1; 13 bases match TRBD2. CDR3 bases: TGTGCCAGCAGTTCTCGGGGACTAGCGGGGAACCCATACAATGAGCAGTTCTTC. Protein product: CASSSRGLAGNPYNEQFF. Based on the CDR3 plus reference TRBV2 and TRBJ2-1, the full variable domain is EPEVTQTPSHQVTQMGQEVILRCVPISNHLYFYWYRQILGQKVEFLVSFYNNEISEKSEIFDDQFSVERPDGSNFTLKIRSTKLEDSAMYFCASSSRGLAGNPYNEQFFGPGTRLTVL.